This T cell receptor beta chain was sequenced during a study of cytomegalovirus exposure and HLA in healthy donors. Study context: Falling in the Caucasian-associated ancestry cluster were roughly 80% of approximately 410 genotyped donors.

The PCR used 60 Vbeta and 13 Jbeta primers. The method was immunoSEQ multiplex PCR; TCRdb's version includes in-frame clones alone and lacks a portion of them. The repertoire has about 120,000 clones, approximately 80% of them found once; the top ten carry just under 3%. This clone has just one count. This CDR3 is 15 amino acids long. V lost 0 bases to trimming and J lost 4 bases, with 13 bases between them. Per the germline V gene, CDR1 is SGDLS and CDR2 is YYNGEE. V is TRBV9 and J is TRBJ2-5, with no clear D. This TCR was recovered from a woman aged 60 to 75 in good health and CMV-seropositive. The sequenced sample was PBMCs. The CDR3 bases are TGTGCCAGCAGCGTAGTCCCGCGCCTTGGAGAGACCCAGTACTTC. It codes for CASSVVPRLGETQYF.